The clone carrying this T cell receptor (beta chain) was detected only a few times. No antigen is known for it. The source of the sample is a study of T cell repertoires in cytomegalovirus infection. Germline CDR1 MNHNS, CDR2 SASEGT. V was clipped by 2 bases and J by 8 bases; unmatched bases: 7. The CDR3 runs to 16 residues. TCRdb ran MiXCR on the reads and lists one entry per CDR3 protein. This table holds about a million distinct CDR3 sequences, under 40% found once. The chain recombines TRBV6-1 with TRBJ2-1; 12 positions match TRBD2. This receptor was obtained from a human donor in good health (CMV status not recorded). Some clones in this sample may be carry-over from other donors' samples. Sequencing was performed on cultured CD8+ T cells from PBMCs, taken from culture after CMV antigen stimulation. CDR3 region: CASSEPGLAGIDEQFF. For the CDR3, the DNA is TGTGCCAGCAGTGAACCGGGACTAGCGGGTATCGATGAGCAGTTCTTC.